Listed below are T cell receptor beta chains from one sample, sequenced in a study of OX40 agonist ivuxolimab in advanced cancers. The table came from immunoSEQ multiplex PCR; TCRdb's copy has only in-frame clones and leaves some out. The sample records approximately 100,000 clones, about nine tenths being singletons. Sequencing used CD4+ or CD8+ T cells sorted from blood, obtained in a trial of the OX40 agonist ivuxolimab. The receptors shown here come from an adult with an advanced solid tumor such as melanoma, head and neck, liver or kidney cancer. Each CDR3 is given with its conserved first and last residue.

>TRBV6-7
CASRELAPSTDTQYF
>TRBV29-1
CSVKLLARPYEQYF
>TRBV5-1
CASSPAGGSTDTQYF
>TRBV28
CASSLSGERYF
>TRBV7-2
CASRKTGLADTQYF
>TRBV20-1
CSASRGTQYF
>TRBV30
CAWSGRGPNTEAFF
>TRBV28
CANPTGGALETQYF
>TRBV11-2
CASSLVAGTDTQYF
>TRBV5-1
CASSLGLAGRTDTQYF
>TRBV29-1
CSVKNRGFNEKLFF
>TRBV7-2
CASSLQGGHEKLFF
>TRBV4-1
CASSQVRLAGSTDTQYF
>TRBV5-1
CASSLAPQSSYNEQFF
>TRBV10-3
CAISEGLEGSKNIQYF
>TRBV9
CASSVGGRTSFDTQYF
>TRBV5-1
CASSLERGPYNEQFF
>TRBV4-1
CASSQVPNTEAFF
>TRBV7-9
CASSLGDTGELFF
>TRBV7-8
CASSLAAGANTEAFF
>TRBV7-8
CASSLEPRLAGDTQYF
>TRBV2
CASSGDGGDTGELFF
>TRBV5-4
CASSPDLNTEAFF
>TRBV7-2
CASSTASGSREQYF
>TRBV7-3
CASSSRLGGTQYF
>TRBV7-3
CASNYGGEDTQYF
>TRBV7-2
CASSLAVAGAAEAFF
>TRBV6-7
CASSYSNLGGPHYEQYF
>TRBV27
CASSSGAGRPTEKLFF
>TRBV7-2
CASSASGRVNNEQFF
>TRBV7-2
CASRERTSRDTQYF
>TRBV6-5
CASRKGQGFNEQYF
>TRBV5-1
CASSLAAGYEQYF
>TRBV19
CASSSRTGGRETQYF
>TRBV28
CASTPGAANTYEQYF
>TRBV5-1
CASSPGGSGQPQHF
>TRBV7-2
CASSLQAGGYSTDTQYF